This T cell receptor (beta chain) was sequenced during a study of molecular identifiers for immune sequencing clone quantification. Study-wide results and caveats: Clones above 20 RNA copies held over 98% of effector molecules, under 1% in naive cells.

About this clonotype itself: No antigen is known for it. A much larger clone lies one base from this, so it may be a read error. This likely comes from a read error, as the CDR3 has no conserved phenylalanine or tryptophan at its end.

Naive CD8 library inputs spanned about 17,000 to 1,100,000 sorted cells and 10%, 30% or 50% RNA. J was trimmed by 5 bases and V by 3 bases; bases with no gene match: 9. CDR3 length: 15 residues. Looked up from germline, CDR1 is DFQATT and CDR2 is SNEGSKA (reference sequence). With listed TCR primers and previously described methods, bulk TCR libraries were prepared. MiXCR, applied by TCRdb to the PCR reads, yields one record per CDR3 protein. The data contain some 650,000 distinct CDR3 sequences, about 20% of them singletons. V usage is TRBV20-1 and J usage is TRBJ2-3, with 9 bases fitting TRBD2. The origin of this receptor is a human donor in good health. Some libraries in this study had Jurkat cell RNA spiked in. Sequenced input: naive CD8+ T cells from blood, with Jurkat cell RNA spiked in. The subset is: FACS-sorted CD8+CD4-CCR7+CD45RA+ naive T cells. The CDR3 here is CSARSVGLAGDTQYS. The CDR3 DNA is TGCAGTGCTAGGTCGGTGGGACTAGCTGGAGATACGCAGTATTCT.